The clone carrying this TCR beta chain was counted a few times. Antigen: not known. The source of the sample is a study of cytomegalovirus exposure and HLA in healthy donors. Study findings and constraints: CMV serostatus was the sole immune exposure information available. Most subjects had HLA-A and HLA-B alleles reportedly predicted accurately by TCR beta sequences. In a later analysis, HLA-associated beta chains showed higher expansion and lower generation probabilities than comparable chains. Cytomegalovirus association was listed for approximately 150 TCR beta chains.

Amplification used 60 Vbeta primers and 13 Jbeta primers. Libraries were prepared by immunoSEQ multiplex PCR; TCRdb keeps only in-frame clonotypes and omits some of them. The table includes roughly 190,000 clones, roughly 78% detected once. The V end was cut by 2 bases, the J end by 4 bases, with 12 bases between. Germline V gene data show CDR1 as SGHAT and CDR2 as FQNNGV. This CDR3 contains 14 residues. The source is a girl aged 5-17 years in good health and CMV-seropositive. Specimen: PBMCs. The genes are TRBV11-2 and TRBJ2-7; a weak D match, TRBD2 (5 bases). CDR3 nucleotide sequence: TGTGCCAGCAGCTTATTTAGCGCACATTACGAGCAGTACTTC. Residues: CASSLFSAHYEQYF.